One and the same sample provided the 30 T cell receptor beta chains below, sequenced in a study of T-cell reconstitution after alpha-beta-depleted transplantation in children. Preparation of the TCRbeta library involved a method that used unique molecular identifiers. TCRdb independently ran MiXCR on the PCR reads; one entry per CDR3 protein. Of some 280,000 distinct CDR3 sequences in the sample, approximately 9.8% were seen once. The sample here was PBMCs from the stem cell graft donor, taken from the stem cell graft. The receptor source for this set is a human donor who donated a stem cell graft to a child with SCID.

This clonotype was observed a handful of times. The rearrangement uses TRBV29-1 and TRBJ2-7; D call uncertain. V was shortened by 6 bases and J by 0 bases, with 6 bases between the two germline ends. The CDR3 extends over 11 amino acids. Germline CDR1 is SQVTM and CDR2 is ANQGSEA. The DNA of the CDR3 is TGCAGCGTGTCAAGCTCCTACGAGCAGTACTTC. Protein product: CSVSSSYEQYF.

DNA of the CDR3: TGTGCCAGCAGTCTCCGGGACTATTTATCCGGGGAGCTGTTTTTT. It codes for CASSLRDYLSGELFF. The rearrangement uses TRBV3-1 and TRBJ2-2; 7 bases line up with TRBD2. J gave up 6 bases and V 6 bases, and 10 bases lay outside the gene matches. CDR1 and CDR2 (germline): LGHDT, YNNKEL (reference sequence). The CDR3 covers 15 residues.

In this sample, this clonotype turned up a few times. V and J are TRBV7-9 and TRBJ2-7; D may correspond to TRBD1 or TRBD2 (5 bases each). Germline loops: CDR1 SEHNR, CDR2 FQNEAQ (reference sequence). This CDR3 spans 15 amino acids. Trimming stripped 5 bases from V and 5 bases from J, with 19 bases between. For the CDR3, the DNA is TGTGCCAGCAGCCACCGGGACCGTAAAGGACACGAGCAGTACTTC. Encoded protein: CASSHRDRKGHEQYF. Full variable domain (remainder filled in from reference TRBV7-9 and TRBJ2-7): DTGVSQNPRHKITKRGQNVTFRCDPISEHNRLYWYRQTLGQGPEFLTYFQNEAQLEKSRLLSDRFSAERPKGSFSTLEIQRTEQGDSAMYLCASSHRDRKGHEQYFGPGTRLTVT.

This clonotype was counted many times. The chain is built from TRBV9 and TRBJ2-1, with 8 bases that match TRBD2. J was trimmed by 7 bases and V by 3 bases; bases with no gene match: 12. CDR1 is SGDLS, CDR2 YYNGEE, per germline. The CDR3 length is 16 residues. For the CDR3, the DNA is TGTGCCAGCAGCGGACTACGGGGGGGAGAGCAAAATGAGCAGTTCTTC. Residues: CASSGLRGGEQNEQFF. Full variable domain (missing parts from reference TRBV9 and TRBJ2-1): DSGVTQTPKHLITATGQRVTLRCSPRSGDLSVYWYQQSLDQGLQFLIQYYNGEERAKGNILERFSAQQFPDLHSELNLSSLELGDSALYFCASSGLRGGEQNEQFFGPGTRLTVL.

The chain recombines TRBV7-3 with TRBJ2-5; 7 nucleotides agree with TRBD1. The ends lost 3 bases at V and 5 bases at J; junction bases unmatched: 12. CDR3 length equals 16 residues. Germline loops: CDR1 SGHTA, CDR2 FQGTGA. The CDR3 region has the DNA TGTGCCAGCAGCTTCGGACAGGCGAAGGATGTGGAGACCCAGTACTTC. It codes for CASSFGQAKDVETQYF.

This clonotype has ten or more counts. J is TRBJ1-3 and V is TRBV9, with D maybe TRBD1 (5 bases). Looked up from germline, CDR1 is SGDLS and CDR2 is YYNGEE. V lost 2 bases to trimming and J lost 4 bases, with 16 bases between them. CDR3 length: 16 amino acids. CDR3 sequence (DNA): TGTGCCAGCAGCGTGGAGGGTCGCAGGGTCGGAAACACCATATATTTT. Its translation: CASSVEGRRVGNTIYF. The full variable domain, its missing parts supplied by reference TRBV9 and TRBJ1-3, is DSGVTQTPKHLITATGQRVTLRCSPRSGDLSVYWYQQSLDQGLQFLIQYYNGEERAKGNILERFSAQQFPDLHSELNLSSLELGDSALYFCASSVEGRRVGNTIYFGEGSWLTVV.

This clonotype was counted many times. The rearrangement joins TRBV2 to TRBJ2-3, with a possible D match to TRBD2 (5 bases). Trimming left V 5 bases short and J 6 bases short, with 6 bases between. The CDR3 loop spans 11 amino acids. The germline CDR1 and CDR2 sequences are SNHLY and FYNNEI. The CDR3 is CASSSSDTQYF. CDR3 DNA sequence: TGTGCCAGCAGTTCTAGCGATACGCAGTATTTT. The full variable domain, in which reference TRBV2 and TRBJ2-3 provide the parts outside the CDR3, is EPEVTQTPSHQVTQMGQEVILRCVPISNHLYFYWYRQILGQKVEFLVSFYNNEISEKSEIFDDQFSVERPDGSNFTLKIRSTKLEDSAMYFCASSSSDTQYFGPGTRLTVL.

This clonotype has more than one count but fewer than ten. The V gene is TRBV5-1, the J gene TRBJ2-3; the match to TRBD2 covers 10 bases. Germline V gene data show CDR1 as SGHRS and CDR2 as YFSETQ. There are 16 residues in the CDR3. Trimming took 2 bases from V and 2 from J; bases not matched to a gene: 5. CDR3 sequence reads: CASSFSLAGATDTQYF. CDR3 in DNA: TGCGCCAGCAGCTTTTCCCTAGCGGGGGCCACAGATACGCAGTATTTT.

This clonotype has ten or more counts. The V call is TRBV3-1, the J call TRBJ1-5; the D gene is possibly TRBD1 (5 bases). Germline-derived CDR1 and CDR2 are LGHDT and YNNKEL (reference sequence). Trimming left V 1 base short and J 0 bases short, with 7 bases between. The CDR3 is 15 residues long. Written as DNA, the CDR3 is TGTGCCAGCAGCCAAGGACAGTTTAGCAATCAGCCCCAGCATTTT. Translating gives CASSQGQFSNQPQHF.

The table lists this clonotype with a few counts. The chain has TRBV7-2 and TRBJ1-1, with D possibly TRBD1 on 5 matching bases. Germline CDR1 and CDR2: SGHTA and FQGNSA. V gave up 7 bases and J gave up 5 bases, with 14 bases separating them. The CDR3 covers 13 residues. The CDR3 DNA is TGTGCCAGCAACAAGTACGGGGGTACTGAAGCTTTCTTT. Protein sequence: CASNKYGGTEAFF.

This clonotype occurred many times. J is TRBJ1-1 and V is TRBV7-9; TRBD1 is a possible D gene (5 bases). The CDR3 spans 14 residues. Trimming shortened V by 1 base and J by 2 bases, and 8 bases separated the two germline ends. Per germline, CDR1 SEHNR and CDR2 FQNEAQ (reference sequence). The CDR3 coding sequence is TGTGCCAGCAGCTTAGAACAGGTCAACACTGAAGCTTTCTTT. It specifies CASSLEQVNTEAFF. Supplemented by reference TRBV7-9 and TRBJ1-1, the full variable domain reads DTGVSQNPRHKITKRGQNVTFRCDPISEHNRLYWYRQTLGQGPEFLTYFQNEAQLEKSRLLSDRFSAERPKGSFSTLEIQRTEQGDSAMYLCASSLEQVNTEAFFGQGTRLTVV.

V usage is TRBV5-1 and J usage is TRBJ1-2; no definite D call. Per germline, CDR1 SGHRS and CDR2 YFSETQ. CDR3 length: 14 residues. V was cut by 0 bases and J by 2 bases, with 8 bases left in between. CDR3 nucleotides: TGCGCCAGCAGCTTGGGCCAGATGAACTATGGCTACACCTTC. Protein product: CASSLGQMNYGYTF.

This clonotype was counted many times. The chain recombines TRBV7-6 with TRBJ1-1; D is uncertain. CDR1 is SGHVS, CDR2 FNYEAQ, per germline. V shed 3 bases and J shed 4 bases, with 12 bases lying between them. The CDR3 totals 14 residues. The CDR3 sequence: CASSLQGSGTEAFF. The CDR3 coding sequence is TGTGCCAGCAGCTTGCAAGGATCGGGCACTGAAGCTTTCTTT.

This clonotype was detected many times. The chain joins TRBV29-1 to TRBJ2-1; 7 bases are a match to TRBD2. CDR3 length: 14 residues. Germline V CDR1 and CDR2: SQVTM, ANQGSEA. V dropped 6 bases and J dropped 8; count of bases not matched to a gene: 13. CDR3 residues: CSVRDYKSRDEQFF. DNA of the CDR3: TGCAGCGTCCGGGACTATAAATCTCGCGATGAGCAGTTCTTC.

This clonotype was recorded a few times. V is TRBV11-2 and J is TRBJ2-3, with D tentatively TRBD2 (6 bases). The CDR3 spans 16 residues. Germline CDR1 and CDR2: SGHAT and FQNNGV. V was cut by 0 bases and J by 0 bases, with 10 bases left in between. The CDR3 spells CASSLEGGGSTDTQYF. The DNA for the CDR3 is TGTGCCAGCAGCTTAGAGGGTGGGGGGAGCACAGATACGCAGTATTTT.

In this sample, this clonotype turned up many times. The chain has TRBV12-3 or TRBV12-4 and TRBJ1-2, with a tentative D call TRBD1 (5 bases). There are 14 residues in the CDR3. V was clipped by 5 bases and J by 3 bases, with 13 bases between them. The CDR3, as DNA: TGTGCCAGCAGTCCGTCGGGGGGATACTATGGCTACACCTTC. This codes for CASSPSGGYYGYTF.

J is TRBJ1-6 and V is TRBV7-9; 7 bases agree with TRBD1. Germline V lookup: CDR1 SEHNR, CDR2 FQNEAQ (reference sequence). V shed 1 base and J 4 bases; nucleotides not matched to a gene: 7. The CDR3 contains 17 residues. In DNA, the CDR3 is TGTGCCAGCAGCTTAGACCCTGGCAGGGGGTATAATTCACCCCTCCACTTT. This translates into CASSLDPGRGYNSPLHF.

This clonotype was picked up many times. CDR3 region: CSAPAGAGDQETQYF. In DNA form, the CDR3 reads TGCAGTGCCCCAGCGGGAGCGGGGGATCAAGAGACCCAGTACTTC. V usage is TRBV20-1 and J usage is TRBJ2-5; 8 bases align to TRBD2. V was clipped by 6 bases and J by 2 bases; unmatched bases: 11. This CDR3 is built from 15 residues. The germline V gene encodes CDR1 DFQATT and CDR2 SNEGSKA (reference sequence).

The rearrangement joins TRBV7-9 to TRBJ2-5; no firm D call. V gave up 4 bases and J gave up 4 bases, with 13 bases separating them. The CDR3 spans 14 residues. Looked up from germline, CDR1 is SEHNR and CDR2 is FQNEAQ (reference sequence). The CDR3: CASSSHLGRETQYF. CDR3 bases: TGTGCCAGCAGCTCACATTTGGGTCGAGAGACCCAGTACTTC.

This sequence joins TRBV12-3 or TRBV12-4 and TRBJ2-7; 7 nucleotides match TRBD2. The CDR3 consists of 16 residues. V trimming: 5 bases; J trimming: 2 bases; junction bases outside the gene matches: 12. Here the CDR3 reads CASSGAPGLSAYEQYF. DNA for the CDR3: TGTGCCAGCAGTGGAGCCCCGGGACTATCGGCCTACGAGCAGTACTTC.

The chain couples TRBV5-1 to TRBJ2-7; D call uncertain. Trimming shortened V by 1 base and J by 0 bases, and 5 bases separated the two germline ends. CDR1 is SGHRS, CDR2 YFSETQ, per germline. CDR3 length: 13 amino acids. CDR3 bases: TGCGCCAGCAGCTTGTTACTCTCCTACGAGCAGTACTTC. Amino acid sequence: CASSLLLSYEQYF.

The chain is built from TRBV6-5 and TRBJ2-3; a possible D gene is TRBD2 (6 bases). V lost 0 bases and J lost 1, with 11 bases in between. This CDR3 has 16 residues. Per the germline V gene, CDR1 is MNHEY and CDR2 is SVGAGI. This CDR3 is CASSYSEGIGTDTQYF. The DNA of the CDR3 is TGTGCCAGCAGTTACTCGGAGGGAATAGGCACAGATACGCAGTATTTT.

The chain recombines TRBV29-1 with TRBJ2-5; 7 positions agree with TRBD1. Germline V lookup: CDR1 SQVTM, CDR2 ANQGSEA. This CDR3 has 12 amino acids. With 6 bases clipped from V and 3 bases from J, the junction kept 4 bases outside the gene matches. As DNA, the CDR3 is TGCAGCGTGGGACAGAAGGAAGAGACCCAGTACTTC. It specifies CSVGQKEETQYF.

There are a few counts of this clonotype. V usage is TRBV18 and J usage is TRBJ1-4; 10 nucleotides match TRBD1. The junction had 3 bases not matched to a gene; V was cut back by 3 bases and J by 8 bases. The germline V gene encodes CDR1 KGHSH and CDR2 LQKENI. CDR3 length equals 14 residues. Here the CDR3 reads CASSPRDRGEKLFF. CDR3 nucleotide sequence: TGTGCCAGCTCACCCCGGGACAGGGGAGAAAAACTGTTTTTT.

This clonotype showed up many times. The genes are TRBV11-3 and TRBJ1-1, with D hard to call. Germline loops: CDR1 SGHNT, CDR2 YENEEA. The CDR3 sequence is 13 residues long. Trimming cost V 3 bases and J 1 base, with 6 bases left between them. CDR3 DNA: TGTGCCAGCAGCTTTTCGGGGAACACTGAAGCTTTCTTT. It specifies CASSFSGNTEAFF.

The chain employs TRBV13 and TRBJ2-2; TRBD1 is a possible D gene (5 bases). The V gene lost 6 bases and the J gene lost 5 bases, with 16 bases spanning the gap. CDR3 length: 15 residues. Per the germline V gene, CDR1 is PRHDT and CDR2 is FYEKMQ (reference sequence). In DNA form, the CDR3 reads TGTGCCAGCAGACCCAGGCCAGGGATTACCGGGGAGCTGTTTTTT. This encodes CASRPRPGITGELFF.

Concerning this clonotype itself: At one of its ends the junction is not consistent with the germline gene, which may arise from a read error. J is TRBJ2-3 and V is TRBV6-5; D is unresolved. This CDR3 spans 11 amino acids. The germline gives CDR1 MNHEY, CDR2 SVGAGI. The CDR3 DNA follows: TGTGCCGGCAGCTTTGCAGATACGCAGTATTTT. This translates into CAGSFADTQYF.

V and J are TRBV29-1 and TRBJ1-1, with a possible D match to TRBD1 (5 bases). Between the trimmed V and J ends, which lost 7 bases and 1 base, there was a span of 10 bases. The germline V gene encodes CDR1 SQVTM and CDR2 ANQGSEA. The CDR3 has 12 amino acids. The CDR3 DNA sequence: TGCAGCGGACGGGACTCGAACACTGAAGCTTTCTTT. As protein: CSGRDSNTEAFF.

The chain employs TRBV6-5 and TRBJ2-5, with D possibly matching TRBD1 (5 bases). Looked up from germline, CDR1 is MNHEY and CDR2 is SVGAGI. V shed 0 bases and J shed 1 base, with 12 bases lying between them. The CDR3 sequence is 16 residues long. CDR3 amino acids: CASSYSIGVSQETQYF. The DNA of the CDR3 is TGTGCCAGCAGTTACTCTATAGGGGTCTCCCAAGAGACCCAGTACTTC.

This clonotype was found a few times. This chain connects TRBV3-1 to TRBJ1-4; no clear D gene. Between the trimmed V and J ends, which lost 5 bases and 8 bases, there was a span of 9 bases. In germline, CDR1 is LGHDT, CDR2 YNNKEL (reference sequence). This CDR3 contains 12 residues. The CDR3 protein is CASSAVGEKLFF. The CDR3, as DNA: TGTGCCAGCAGCGCGGTTGGCGAAAAACTGTTTTTT.